The present entry profiles one TCR beta chain with its context. Patients at the Seattle site were enrolled during active infection and followed longitudinally. The source of the sample is a study of blood T cell repertoires in COVID-19. Study information: Specimens from acute and convalescent COVID-19 originated in the United States, Italy and Spain.

This table comes from immunoSEQ multiplex PCR, and its TCRdb copy is limited to in-frame clones, with some not included. In the table there are fewer than 350,000 clones, approximately 86% of which are singletons. The clonotype originates from a woman in her 70s with COVID-19, enrolled during active disease. Material for sequencing was peripheral blood.

As DNA, the CDR3 is TGTGCCAGCAGCAACCAATTGAAGGGGGCAGATACGCAGTATTTT. Its protein product is CASSNQLKGADTQYF. The chain combines TRBV27 with TRBJ2-3; tentatively, D is TRBD1 (6 bases). V was trimmed by 6 bases and J by 4 bases, leaving 17 bases between them. This CDR3 has 15 residues. Germline V gene sequence: CDR1 MNHEY, CDR2 SMNVEV (reference sequence).